The TCR beta chain described here comes from a study of shared clonotypes between healthy human individuals. Study-wide findings and caveats: Generally, naive subsets (rather than memory subsets) showed larger estimated richness.

Assay runs were performed at deep level. Measured with immunoSEQ multiplex PCR; TCRdb has only the in-frame clones, and not every one. The data show under 120,000 clones, 65% to 75% seen once. All donors were Caucasian adults living in Nashville, Tennessee. In CD8 memory, CD45RO+ cells were put together with CCR7-negative CD45RA+ TemRA cells. About this clone itself: Its antigen is still unknown.

The clonotype was recovered from a woman aged 30 to 39 in good health. Material for sequencing was memory CD8+ T cells sorted from blood. Subset described: CD45RO+ cells pooled with CCR7-negative TemRA cells.

The CDR3 is CASSAHDRSRNEKLFF. As DNA, the CDR3 is TGCGCCAGCAGTGCGCACGACAGGTCTCGTAATGAAAAACTGTTTTTT. The chain employs TRBV23-1 and TRBJ1-4; weak D call: TRBD1 (6 bases). TRBV23-1 is an ORF, and what it does is uncertain. There are 16 residues in the CDR3. Trimming took 5 bases from V and 4 from J, leaving 17 bases between them.